This is a list of T cell receptor beta chains from one sample in a study of technical replicates of blood from a few donors. Clones were read by immunoSEQ multiplex PCR, and TCRdb kept only the in-frame ones, dropping some. This table has around 93,000 clones, more than 85% appearing once. Material for sequencing was T cells isolated from PBMCs. These receptors all stem from a human donor in good health. Both conserved end residues are part of each CDR3. D genes are given only for firm matches. A row's size may be missing; if present it is once, few, many or a size class.

TGTGCCAGCAGCCAGGTGGGACAGGGCTTCGAGCAGTACTTC,CASSQVGQGFEQYF,TRBD1,TRBJ2-7,TRBV7-9,.
TGTGCCACCAGCAGAGGACTGGGGGGTCCAACCACTACCATGAACACTGAAGCTTTCTTT,CATSRGLGGPTTTMNTEAFF,.,TRBJ1-1,TRBV15,.
TGCGCCAGCACCTCTTTCCCGAGGGGCGGGAGGAACAATGAGCAGTTCTTC,CASTSFPRGGRNNEQFF,TRBD2,TRBJ2-1,TRBV4-1,.
TGTGCCAGCAGTTATACGGGACTAGCGGGAGAGCTTAGCACAGATACGCAGTATTTT,CASSYTGLAGELSTDTQYF,TRBD2,TRBJ2-3,TRBV27,.
TGTGCCAGCAGTACTAGCACAGATACGCAGTATTTT,CASSTSTDTQYF,.,TRBJ2-3,TRBV2,.
TGCAGCGTCATCGTGGGCAGAGACTACGAGCAGTACTTC,CSVIVGRDYEQYF,.,TRBJ2-7,TRBV29-1,.
TGTGCCAGCAGTACGACAGAGCATGCCTACGAGCAGTACTTC,CASSTTEHAYEQYF,.,TRBJ2-7,TRBV6-5,.
TGCAGTGCTAGTAGCAACTATGGCTACACCTTC,CSASSNYGYTF,.,TRBJ1-2,TRBV20-1,.
TGCGCCAGCAGCTTTCAGGGTTACAGCACAGATACGCAGTATTTT,CASSFQGYSTDTQYF,.,TRBJ2-3,TRBV5-1,.
TGTGCCAGCAGCTTTGCGGGGACTGAAGCTTTCTTT,CASSFAGTEAFF,.,TRBJ1-1,TRBV7-9,.
TGTGCCAGCAGCTCCAGAGATACGCAGTATTTT,CASSSRDTQYF,.,TRBJ2-3,TRBV13,.
TGTGCCAGCAGTGAGTTCGGACAGGAGAATTTTTATGGCTACACCTTC,CASSEFGQENFYGYTF,TRBD1,TRBJ1-2,TRBV6-1,.
TGTGCCAGCAGCTTGGATTCTTTCGGAGTAACTGAAGCTTTCTTT,CASSLDSFGVTEAFF,.,TRBJ1-1,TRBV7-2,.
TGCGCCAGCAGCTTTGCTTTTGGCGGTTACAATGAGCAGTTCTTC,CASSFAFGGYNEQFF,.,TRBJ2-1,TRBV5-1,.
TGCGCCAGCAGTGAGTCTGGCGGAGCTCAGCCCCAGCATTTT,CASSESGGAQPQHF,.,TRBJ1-5,TRBV10-2,.
TGTGCCAGCAGCGTAGGGGGGGGCTTAGCGTCACCCCTCCACTTT,CASSVGGGLASPLHF,.,TRBJ1-6,TRBV9,.
TGCGCCAGCAGGCCCGGGGGGGGATCCGGGGAGCTGTTTTTT,CASRPGGGSGELFF,TRBD2,TRBJ2-2,TRBV4-1,.
TGTGCCAGCAGTGCCAGGGGGGTTGAAACAGCGGGAGCCCTAGATACGCAGTATTTT,CASSARGVETAGALDTQYF,.,TRBJ2-3,TRBV6-1,.
TGTGCCAGCAGCTTAGGACAGGGATTGGACGAGCAGTACTTC,CASSLGQGLDEQYF,TRBD1,TRBJ2-7,TRBV7-3,.
TGTGCCAGCAGCCCCTACGGGGAGGACAGGGGGACTAACTATGGCTACACCTTC,CASSPYGEDRGTNYGYTF,TRBD1,TRBJ1-2,TRBV13,.
TGTGCCAGCAGCCCGGACTGGAGATACAATGAGCAGTTCTTC,CASSPDWRYNEQFF,.,TRBJ2-1,TRBV9,.
TGCGCCAGCAGCCAACTGCCTAGCGCTACCTACGAGCAGTACTTC,CASSQLPSATYEQYF,.,TRBJ2-7,TRBV4-1,.
TGTGCCAGCAGCTCAGGGGGCTACGAGCAGTACTTC,CASSSGGYEQYF,TRBD1,TRBJ2-7,TRBV11-2,once
TGTGCCAGCAGTGTGTCCTCGGGGGTGGTGGATGAGCAGTTCTTC,CASSVSSGVVDEQFF,.,TRBJ2-1,TRBV2,.
TGCGCCAGCAGCTCCGTAGGGAAGGGGGTCTACGAGCAGTACTTC,CASSSVGKGVYEQYF,.,TRBJ2-7,TRBV4-1,.
TGTGCCAGCAGTGTGACTGACACAGATACGCAGTATTTT,CASSVTDTDTQYF,.,TRBJ2-3,TRBV6-4,.
TGTGCCAGCAGTTACTCGGGCCTGATGAACACTGAAGCTTTCTTT,CASSYSGLMNTEAFF,.,TRBJ1-1,TRBV6-5,.
TGTGCCAGCAGCTTAACCGACAGGGTTGGACACACCATATATTTT,CASSLTDRVGHTIYF,TRBD1,TRBJ1-3,TRBV7-9,once
TGCGCCAGCAGCTTGGGGACTAGCGGGGTTTCCTACGAGACGCGCTTC,CASSLGTSGVSYETRF,TRBD2,TRBJ2-7,TRBV5-1,.